This T cell receptor (beta chain) was documented in a study of control samples from healthy donors and cancer patients (dated by TCRdb to the early 2020s). Receptor amplification or capture employed the immunoSEQ multiplex PCR assay. In TCRdb, the immuneACCESS table is reduced to in-frame sequences with V and J assigned. These tables do not hold every clone; where another copy was compared, an unresolved V gene accounts for under half, and the others remain unexplained. In all, the sample holds around 50,000 clones, and approximately 89% of those were seen once. The top ten clonotypes cover about 0.91% of the sample. On this clone itself: This receptor's antigen is unknown. No much larger clonotype is one base removed from it; base qualities were not supplied.

Trimming at the junction amounts to 4 bases on V and 2 bases on J, and the germline ends lie 12 bases apart. The CDR3 spans 14 residues, from the cysteine through the phenylalanine. The CDR3 DNA has 42 bases and is translated from base 1. Taken from the germline V gene, the CDR1 and CDR2 loops are SGHDT and YYEEEE. This TCR derives from a man aged 25-40 years with colorectal cancer. The sequence joins TRBV5-6 to TRBJ1-1; a weak D assignment points to TRBD1 (5 bases agree). The specimen sequenced was PBMCs. The CDR3 has the sequence CASSPGTVNTEAFF. The DNA reads as follows: TGTGCCAGCAGCCCCGGGACGGTAAACACTGAAGCTTTCTTT.